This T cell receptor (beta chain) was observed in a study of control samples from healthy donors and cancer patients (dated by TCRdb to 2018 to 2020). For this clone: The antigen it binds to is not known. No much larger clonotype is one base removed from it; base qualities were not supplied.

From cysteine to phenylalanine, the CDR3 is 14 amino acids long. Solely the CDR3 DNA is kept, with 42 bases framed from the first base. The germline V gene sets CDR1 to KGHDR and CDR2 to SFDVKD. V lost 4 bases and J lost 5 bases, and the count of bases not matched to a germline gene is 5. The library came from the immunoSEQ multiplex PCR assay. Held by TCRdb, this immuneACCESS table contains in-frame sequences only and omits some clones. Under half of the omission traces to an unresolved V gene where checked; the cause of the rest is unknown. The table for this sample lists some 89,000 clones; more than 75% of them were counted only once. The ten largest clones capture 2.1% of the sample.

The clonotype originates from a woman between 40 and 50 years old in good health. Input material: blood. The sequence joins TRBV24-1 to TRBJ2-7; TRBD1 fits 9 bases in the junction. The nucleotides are TGTGCCACCAGTGAGGCCGGGACAGGGAACGAGCAGTACTTC. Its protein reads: CATSEAGTGNEQYF.